This TCR beta chain was sequenced during a study of cytomegalovirus exposure and HLA in healthy donors. This clone was observed a few times. PCR employed 60 Vbeta and 13 Jbeta primers. Here immunoSEQ multiplex PCR was the method, and the copy in TCRdb shows in-frame clones only, minus some. The repertoire holds about 140,000 clones, with around 79% as singletons. Germline V lookup: CDR1 SGHAT, CDR2 FQNNGV. This CDR3 spans 13 amino acids. V shed 5 bases and J shed 11 bases, with 18 bases lying between them. This receptor was obtained from a male donor in good health and CMV-seronegative. Sequencing was done on a sample of PBMCs. This chain uses TRBV11-2 with TRBJ1-1; tentatively, D is TRBD1 (6 bases). DNA of the CDR3: TGTGCCAGCAGCCGACAGGATTTGGGACCGGCTTTCTTT. It codes for CASSRQDLGPAFF.